This record looks at one T cell receptor beta chain sequence and its context. Its cognate antigen has yet to be identified. The CDR3 sequence holds 15 residues, the cysteine and phenylalanine included. No DNA sequence was recorded. This record belongs to a study of monozygotic twins with inflammatory bowel disease (dated by TCRdb to between 2018 and 2021). Study-wide context: A total of some 30 monozygotic twin pairs were included in the full study, comprising nine German pairs (four IBD-concordant, five IBD-discordant) and 19 IBD-discordant Danish pairs. Within discordant pairs, disease-associated traits were sought mainly by comparing IBD patients with their genetically identical healthy co-twins. Each individual had, on average, about 151 000 unique TCRalpha sequences and 181 000 unique TCRbeta sequences available for analysis.

Overall results and qualifications from the work: Different T cell subtypes could not be distinguished in the analysis. TCRbeta repertoire diversity, by inverse Simpson index, was decreased in IBD patients compared with their healthy co-twins. Differing immunosuppressive treatments among patients may have added background noise and inter-individual variability to the repertoires. No difference in repertoire similarity was observed between concordant and discordant twins, possibly owing to limited statistical power. The results gave no support for a single strong signal or clonotype linked to IBD. Compared with healthy twins, IBD patients had fewer clonotypes in common with other individuals, a difference most pronounced in patients showing signs of disease activity.

Library prep was done by 5' RACE. Preparation of each TCR library used approximately 3,200 ng of total RNA. For each sample, cDNA was synthesized in eight separate reactions using SMARTScribe reverse transcriptase. During cDNA synthesis, template switching was used to introduce unique molecular identifiers that contained a 6-nucleotide sample barcode. TCRalpha and TCRbeta cDNA was amplified in two nested PCRs of 16 and 9 cycles, and bead purification was carried out after each PCR. Before amplification, the cDNA was both treated with uracil DNA-glycosylase and purified with the QIAquick PCR purification kit. The second PCR was the step at which Illumina TruSeq-compatible adapters and sample-specific barcodes were added. Library quality and concentration were checked on TapeStation and Qubit, and libraries were pooled at about 5 ng each. The pooled libraries were sequenced with 2 x 100 bp reads and custom sequencing primers on an Illumina HiSeq2500 single-index Rapid Run. Regarding the original processing steps: MiGEC version 1.2.6 was used for UMI-based consensus assembly to correct PCR and sequencing errors. V(D)J alignment, clonotype assembly and CDR3 extraction were performed with MiXCR version 2.1.1. To normalise gene usage, clonotype sharing and MAIT/NKT TCR abundance, the analysis used the top 1000, 10 000 and 20 000 clonotypes per sample. Diversity was computed as the inverse Simpson index with the vegan R package after downsampling to 27 000 UMIs. Paired Mann-Whitney U tests on discordant twin pairs were used, with Benjamini-Hochberg multiple-testing correction. Each entry corresponds to one CDR3 protein sequence from reads that TCRdb reprocessed, and DNA is not given. These V and J calls derive from TCRdb rather than the authors' analysis. This sample's table carries about 300,000 distinct CDR3 sequences. Roughly 5.2% of the sample goes to the ten largest clones.

From each donor, an approximately 2.5 ml peripheral blood sample was drawn into PAXgene tubes and stored at -80 degrees C. Total RNA was isolated from whole blood with the PAXgene blood miRNA kit on an automated QIAcube, without T cell sorting. Peripheral blood from monozygotic twin pairs who were concordant or discordant for inflammatory bowel disease underwent deep TCRalpha and TCRbeta repertoire profiling using unique molecular barcoding. Smoking habits were recorded for all twin pairs, with individuals classified as current, former or never smokers. The receptor's source is a human donor with ulcerative colitis or Crohn's disease, or a healthy co-twin of an affected twin (not recorded which). Sequencing was carried out using blood. This sequence uses TRBV21-1 and TRBJ2-5; TCRdb's assignment of TRBD1 cannot be checked, as there is no DNA. TRBV21-1 is recorded as a pseudogene. The CDR3 protein is CASSKTGVLQETQYF.